The clone carrying this T cell receptor (beta chain) has more than one count but fewer than ten. What it binds is unknown. The sample is drawn from a study of T cell repertoires in cytomegalovirus infection. Study as a whole: CMV epitopes in the study were HLA-C-restricted (recently identified) and HLA-B-restricted (well studied). Study-level points and caveats: The response measured ex vivo was dominated by TCR beta clonotypes (HLA-C-restricted and CMV-specific). Using cumulative public TCR beta family frequency, the authors identified those who carried CMV together with the relevant HLA.

The germline V gene has CDR1 SGHTA and CDR2 FQGNSA. The length of the CDR3 is 14 residues. V was trimmed by 4 bases and J by 8 bases, leaving 15 bases between them. From the reads, TCRdb called clonotypes with MiXCR, one entry per CDR3 protein. This sample has 800,000 to 950,000 distinct CDR3 sequences, with approximately 32% found just once. The sample here was cultured CD8+ T cells from PBMCs, taken from culture after CMV antigen stimulation. This TCR derives from a human donor in good health (CMV status not recorded). Some clones in this sample may be carry-over from other donors' samples. This chain links TRBV7-2 with TRBJ2-1; tentatively, D is TRBD1 (6 bases). CDR3 DNA: TGTGCCAGCAGCTCACTACAGGGCCTACATGAGCAGTTCTTC. This translates into CASSSLQGLHEQFF.